The T cell receptor (beta chain) described here comes from a study of T cell responses to AZD1222 COVID-19 vaccine (dated by TCRdb to about 2021). Describing the broader study: AZD1222 recipients whose second dose came at about 4 weeks and those whose second dose came at about 12 weeks were combined into one group, since spike-specific TCR depth and breadth did not differ between the two schedules. A total of 233 trial participants underwent TCR sequencing, of whom about 200 had received two doses of AZD1222 and approximately 25 had received two doses of the MenACWY control vaccine. Trial participants were enrolled by age into subgroups of 18-55, 56-69 and 70-plus years, and roughly 150, 30 and 60 TCR-sequenced participants, respectively, were included in these subgroups.

Turning to this clone: Its target antigen remains unknown. Base-call qualities are not available, and no considerably larger clone is one nucleotide away.

The research as a whole found: The 56-69-year group was small, and its depth increase did not reach significance, likely because of low power. Reportedly, close to half of the unique spike-specific TCRs recognized epitopes lying outside the regions that are mutated in the B.1.351 and B.1.1.7 variants. After two AZD1222 doses, spike-specific TCR breadth and depth were significantly higher than at day 0 and than in MenACWY recipients. The whole spike protein was spanned by vaccine-associated CD4 TCRs, and dominant responses were seen in regions 160-218 and 743-854. Conclusions about previously exposed vaccinees are limited because only six or seven AZD1222 recipients were SARS-CoV-2 seropositive at baseline. Because no samples from the day 14 peak response were available, repertoires could be characterized only after the peak T cell response. Participants were mostly white British and included more females than males, and it was suggested by the authors that clonal diversity may have been underestimated.

Per the publication, the time point label means: baseline before first vaccination. Vaccinee samples were obtained from the UK trials COV001 and COV002, which included a single-blind randomized controlled phase 2/3 trial of AZD1222 (ChAdOx1 nCoV-19) in healthy adults. For TCRbeta chain sequencing, PBMC samples were collected from trial participants at day 0 and at day 28 after the second dose. The CDR3 regions of human TCRbeta chains were analyzed by immunosequencing. As for the authors' bioinformatics: TCRs in the repertoires were compared against a reference library of SARS-CoV-2-specific TCRs that had been generated with the MIRA antigen-specificity platform. Breadth was defined as the fraction of unique TCRs that were SARS-CoV-2-associated, and depth was defined as the fraction of total T cells that were SARS-CoV-2-associated. Using the MIRA data, each spike-specific TCR was assigned both to the spike region to which the TCR was reactive and to a CD4 or CD8 class. Log10-transformed breadth and depth values were compared by one-way ANOVA with Sidak's multiple comparisons tests. TCRdb re-hosts the immuneACCESS table, in-frame sequences only. Its copies lack some clones; in the studies checked, an unresolved V gene accounts for under half of them, and the cause for the rest is not known. V, J and clone size are taken as reported in that table, and D and trimming were inferred from the DNA itself. This sample holds 100,000 or so clones; 88% were observed only once. About 1.8% of the sample is in the top ten clones.

The clonotype comes from an adult in good health. Source: peripheral blood, taken on day 0 of AZD1222 vaccination.

This receptor carries the CDR3 CANPAGTSGNNTGELFF. The DNA sequence is TGTGCCAACCCGGCCGGGACTAGCGGGAATAACACCGGGGAGCTGTTTTTT. The V and J segments used are TRBV19 and TRBJ2-2, and 13 junction bases match TRBD2. Unmatched junction bases come to 10, with V trimmed by 10 bases and J by 2 bases. CDR1 and CDR2 are drawn from the germline V gene (reference sequence): LNHDA, SQIVND. The CDR3 contains 17 residues, cysteine and phenylalanine counted. Only CDR3 DNA is held: 51 bases, read in frame from base 1. Where the CDR3 stops, the reference TRBV19 and TRBJ2-2 genes take over; the full variable domain is DGGITQSPKYLFRKEGQNVTLSCEQNLNHDAMYWYRQDPGQGLRLIYYSQIVNDFQKGDIAEGYSVSREKKESFPLTVTSAQKNPTAFYLCANPAGTSGNNTGELFFGEGSRLTVL.